This TCR beta chain was sequenced in a study of blood T cell repertoires in COVID-19. Study information: In each case, the material was cDNA or gDNA derived from T cells, B-cell-depleted T cells, or PBMCs.

The ends lost 3 bases at V and 0 bases at J; junction bases unmatched: 7. The CDR3 consists of 18 residues. CDR1 and CDR2 (germline): LNHDA, SQIVND (reference sequence). TCRdb's copy holds only in-frame clones and misses some; the assay was immunoSEQ multiplex PCR. This sample has 100,000 to 140,000 clones, with 65% to 80% found just once. The sequence came from a man aged 70 or older with acute or convalescent COVID-19. Sequenced input: peripheral blood. The chain combines TRBV19 with TRBJ1-6; TRBD1 matches 8 bases. CDR3: CASSIVWTGSSYNSPLHF. The CDR3 DNA sequence: TGTGCCAGTAGTATCGTATGGACAGGGAGCTCCTATAATTCACCCCTCCACTTT.